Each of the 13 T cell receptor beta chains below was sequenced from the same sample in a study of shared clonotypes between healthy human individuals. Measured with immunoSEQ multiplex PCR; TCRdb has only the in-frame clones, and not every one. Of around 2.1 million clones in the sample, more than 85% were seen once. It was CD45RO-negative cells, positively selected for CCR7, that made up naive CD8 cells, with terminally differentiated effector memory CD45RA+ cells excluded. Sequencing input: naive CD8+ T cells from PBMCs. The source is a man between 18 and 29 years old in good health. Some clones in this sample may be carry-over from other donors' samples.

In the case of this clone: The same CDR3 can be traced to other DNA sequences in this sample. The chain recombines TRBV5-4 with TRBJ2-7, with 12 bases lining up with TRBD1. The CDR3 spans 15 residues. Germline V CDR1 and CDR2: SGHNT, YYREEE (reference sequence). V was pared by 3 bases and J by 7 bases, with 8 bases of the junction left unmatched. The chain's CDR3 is CASSSPGQGAREQYF. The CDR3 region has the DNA TGTGCCAGCAGCTCACCGGGACAGGGGGCACGAGAGCAGTACTTC.

CDR3 region: CASSQSAGDPTDTQYF. In nucleotides, the CDR3 is TGTGCCAGCAGCCAATCCGCGGGAGACCCCACAGATACGCAGTATTTT. J is TRBJ2-3 and V is TRBV4-2; 7 bases fit TRBD2. Germline CDR1 and CDR2: LGHNA and YNFKEQ. The CDR3 length is 16 residues. The trim removed 2 bases at V and 2 bases at J, leaving 7 bases unmatched.

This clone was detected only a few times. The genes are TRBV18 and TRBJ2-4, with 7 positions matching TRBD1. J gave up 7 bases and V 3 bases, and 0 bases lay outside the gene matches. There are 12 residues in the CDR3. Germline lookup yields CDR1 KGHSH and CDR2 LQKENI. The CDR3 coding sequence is TGTGCCAGCTCACCGGACAGGAACATTCAGTACTTC. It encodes CASSPDRNIQYF. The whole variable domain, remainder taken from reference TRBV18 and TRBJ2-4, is NAGVMQNPRHLVRRRGQEARLRCSPMKGHSHVYWYRQLPEEGLKFMVYLQKENIIDESGMPKERFSAEFPKEGPSILRIQQVVRGDSAAYFCASSPDRNIQYFGAGTRLSVL.

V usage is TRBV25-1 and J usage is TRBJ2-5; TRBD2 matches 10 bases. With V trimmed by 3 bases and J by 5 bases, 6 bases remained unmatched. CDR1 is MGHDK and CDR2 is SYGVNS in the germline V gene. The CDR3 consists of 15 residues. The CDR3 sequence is CASSDLAGVGETQYF. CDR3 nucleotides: TGTGCCAGCAGTGACCTAGCGGGAGTCGGTGAGACCCAGTACTTC.

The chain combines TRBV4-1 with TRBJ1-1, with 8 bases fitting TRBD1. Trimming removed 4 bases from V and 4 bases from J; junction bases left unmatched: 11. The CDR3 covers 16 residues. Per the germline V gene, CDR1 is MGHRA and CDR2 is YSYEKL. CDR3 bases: TGCGCCAGCAGCCCAGGTCCCAGGGGGCCGGCCACTGAAGCTTTCTTT. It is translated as CASSPGPRGPATEAFF.

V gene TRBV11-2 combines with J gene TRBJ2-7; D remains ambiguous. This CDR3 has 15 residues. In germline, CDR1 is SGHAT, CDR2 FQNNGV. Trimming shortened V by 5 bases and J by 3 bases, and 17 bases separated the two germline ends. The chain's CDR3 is CASSLLIGDVYEQYF. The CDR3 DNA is TGTGCCAGCAGCCTCCTTATTGGGGATGTCTACGAGCAGTACTTC.

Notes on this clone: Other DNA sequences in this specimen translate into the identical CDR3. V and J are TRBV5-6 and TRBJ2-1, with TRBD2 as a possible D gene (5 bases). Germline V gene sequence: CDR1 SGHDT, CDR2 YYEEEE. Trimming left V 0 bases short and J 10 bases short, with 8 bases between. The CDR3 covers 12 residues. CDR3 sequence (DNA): TGTGCCAGCAGCTTGGCGTTAGCGGAGCAGTTCTTC. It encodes CASSLALAEQFF.

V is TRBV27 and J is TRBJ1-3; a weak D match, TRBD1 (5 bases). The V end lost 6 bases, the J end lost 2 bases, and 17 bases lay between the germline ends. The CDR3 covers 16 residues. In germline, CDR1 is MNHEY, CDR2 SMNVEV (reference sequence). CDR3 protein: CASRDGVQGAGNTIYF. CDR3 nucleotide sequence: TGTGCCAGCAGAGATGGCGTGCAGGGTGCTGGAAACACCATATATTTT.

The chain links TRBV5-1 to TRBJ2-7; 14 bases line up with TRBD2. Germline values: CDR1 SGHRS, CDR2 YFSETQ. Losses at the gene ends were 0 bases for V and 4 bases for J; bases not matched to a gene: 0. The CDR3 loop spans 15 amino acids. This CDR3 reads CASSLGTSGRYEQYF. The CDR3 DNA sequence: TGCGCCAGCAGCTTGGGGACTAGCGGGAGGTACGAGCAGTACTTC.

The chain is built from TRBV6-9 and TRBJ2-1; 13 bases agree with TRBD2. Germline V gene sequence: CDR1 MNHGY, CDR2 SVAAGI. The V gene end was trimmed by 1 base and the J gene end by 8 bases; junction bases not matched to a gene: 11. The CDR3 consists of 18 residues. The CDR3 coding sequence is TGTGCCAGCAGTTATTGTTGTCGGACTAGCGGGAGCGACGATGAGCAGTTCTTC. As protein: CASSYCCRTSGSDDEQFF.

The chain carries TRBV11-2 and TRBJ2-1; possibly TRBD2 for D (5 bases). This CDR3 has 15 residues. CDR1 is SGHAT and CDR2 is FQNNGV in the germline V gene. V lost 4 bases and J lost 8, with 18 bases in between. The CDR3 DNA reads TGTGCCAGCAGCTCTCGGGATACTCCCCGCCATGAGCAGTTCTTC. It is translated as CASSSRDTPRHEQFF.

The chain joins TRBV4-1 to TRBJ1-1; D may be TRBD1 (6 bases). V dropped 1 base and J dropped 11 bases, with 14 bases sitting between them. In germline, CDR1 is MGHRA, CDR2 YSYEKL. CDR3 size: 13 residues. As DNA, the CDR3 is TGCGCCAGCAGCCAAGTAGGACAGAAGGAGGCTTTCTTT. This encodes CASSQVGQKEAFF.

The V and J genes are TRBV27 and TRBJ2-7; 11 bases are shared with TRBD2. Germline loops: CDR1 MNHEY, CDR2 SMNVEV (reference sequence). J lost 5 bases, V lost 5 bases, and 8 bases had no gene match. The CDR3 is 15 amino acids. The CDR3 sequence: CASSLRLAGNDEQYF. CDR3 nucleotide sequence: TGTGCCAGCAGTCTCAGACTAGCGGGGAACGACGAGCAGTACTTC.